Following are 21 T cell receptor beta chains from one sample sequenced in a study of T cells in Graves' hyperthyroidism and ophthalmopathy. It was RNA transcripts that yielded the amplified TCR beta CDR3 regions. The primer set for the first-round RT-PCR of the TCR CDR3 was HTBI. MiXCR, applied by TCRdb to the multiplex PCR reads, yields one record per CDR3 protein. The sample yields 500,000 or so distinct CDR3 sequences, roughly 16% seen once. Sequencing used blood. These receptors came from a woman aged 25-40 years with Graves' ophthalmopathy.

The V gene is TRBV28, the J gene TRBJ1-5; possible D gene TRBD1, 6 bases. The germline V gene encodes CDR1 MDHEN and CDR2 SYDVKM. The V end was cut by 11 bases, the J end by 0 bases, with 17 bases between. The CDR3 contains 15 residues. The CDR3 loop reads CAGGGGPDSNQPQHF. The CDR3 bases are TGTGCCGGGGGGGGGGGCCCGGATAGCAATCAGCCCCAGCATTTT.

This clonotype was detected only a few times. The genes are TRBV18 and TRBJ2-6, with D possibly matching TRBD1 (6 bases). Looked up from germline, CDR1 is KGHSH and CDR2 is LQKENI. CDR3 size: 17 residues. V dropped 2 bases and J dropped 1 base, with 12 bases sitting between them. The CDR3 protein is CASSPKPQGSGANVLTF. Written as DNA, the CDR3 is TGTGCCAGCTCACCAAAACCCCAGGGGTCTGGGGCCAACGTCCTGACTTTC.

This clonotype was found many times. V is TRBV14 and J is TRBJ2-5; no reliable D call. This CDR3 is built from 12 residues. The germline V and J ends were trimmed by 2 bases and 1 base, with 2 bases remaining between them. In germline, CDR1 is SGHDN, CDR2 FVKESK. This CDR3 is CASSQFQETQYF. In DNA form, the CDR3 reads TGTGCCAGCAGCCAATTCCAAGAGACCCAGTACTTC.

This clonotype was seen many times. The chain combines TRBV2 with TRBJ2-3; D perhaps matches TRBD2 (6 bases). CDR1 SNHLY and CDR2 FYNNEI come from the germline V gene. The V gene lost 7 bases and the J gene lost 1 base, with 12 bases spanning the gap. The CDR3 loop spans 14 amino acids. The CDR3 reads CASNLADRTDTQYF. CDR3 sequence (DNA): TGTGCCAGCAACTTAGCGGACCGCACAGATACGCAGTATTTT.

The gene calls are TRBV5-8 and TRBJ2-1; D gene uncertain. This CDR3 has 16 residues. CDR1 is SGHTS and CDR2 is YDEGEE in the germline V gene. V dropped 0 bases and J dropped 0 bases, with 10 bases sitting between them. The CDR3 DNA reads TGTGCCAGCAGCTTGGGCGTCCCGAGCTCCTACAATGAGCAGTTCTTC. It specifies CASSLGVPSSYNEQFF.

The chain couples TRBV20-1 to TRBJ2-2, with 8 bases fitting TRBD1. V dropped 3 bases and J dropped 6; count of bases not matched to a gene: 15. The CDR3 spans 17 residues. Germline V lookup: CDR1 DFQATT, CDR2 SNEGSKA (reference sequence). The CDR3 sequence: CSASQRTGSLLPGELFF. As DNA, the CDR3 is TGCAGTGCTAGCCAGAGGACAGGGTCTCTTTTGCCCGGGGAGCTGTTTTTT.

This clonotype was observed many times. The chain carries TRBV4-3 and TRBJ1-1, with 7 bases matching TRBD1. V shed 4 bases and J 5 bases; nucleotides not matched to a gene: 7. The germline V gene encodes CDR1 LGHNA and CDR2 YSLEER. CDR3 length: 14 amino acids. CDR3 in amino acids: CASSPNRGRTEAFF. The CDR3 nucleotides are TGCGCCAGCAGCCCTAACAGGGGAAGGACTGAAGCTTTCTTT.

This clonotype was observed at least ten times. This chain connects TRBV3-1 to TRBJ1-1; 9 bases match TRBD1. The CDR3 totals 18 residues. CDR1 is LGHDT and CDR2 is YNNKEL in the germline V gene (reference sequence). V was pared by 3 bases and J by 0 bases, with 11 bases of the junction left unmatched. The CDR3 region has the DNA TGTGCCAGCAGCCATCGTCGGGGGACAGGGTTCATGAACACTGAAGCTTTCTTT. This gives the protein CASSHRRGTGFMNTEAFF.

This clonotype was picked up a small number of times. The chain joins TRBV7-2 to TRBJ1-6, with D perhaps matching TRBD1 (6 bases). V lost 11 bases and J 0 bases, leaving 11 bases between the germline ends. CDR3 size: 14 residues. Germline CDR1 SGHTA, CDR2 FQGNSA. CDR3 DNA: TGTGCCGGGGGCAGGAGCTCCTATAATTCACCCCTCCACTTT. Translated, it gives CAGGRSSYNSPLHF. Drawing the rest from reference TRBV7-2 and TRBJ1-6, the complete variable domain is GAGVSQSPSNKVTEKGKDVELRCDPISGHTALYWYRQSLGQGLEFLIYFQGNSAPDKSGLPSDRFSAERTGGSVSTLTIQRTQQEDSAVYLCAGGRSSYNSPLHFGNGTRLTVT.

This clonotype was found many times. This chain uses TRBV28 with TRBJ1-6; 7 bases match TRBD1. Germline lookup yields CDR1 MDHEN and CDR2 SYDVKM. J lost 9 bases, V lost 5 bases, and 10 bases had no gene match. The CDR3 has 15 amino acids. CDR3 nucleotides: TGTGCCAGCAGTCACGCCGGGACAGCCGGTTCACCCCTCCACTTT. Residues: CASSHAGTAGSPLHF.

This clonotype was counted a few times. This sequence joins TRBV29-1 and TRBJ1-3; D unclear. CDR1 and CDR2 from the germline V gene are SQVTM and ANQGSEA. This CDR3 spans 13 amino acids. Trimming removed 5 bases from V and 0 bases from J, with 8 bases in between. CDR3 nucleotide sequence: TGCAGCGTTTATGATAGCTCTGGAAACACCATATATTTT. Its protein product is CSVYDSSGNTIYF. The complete variable domain, with remaining parts taken from reference TRBV29-1 and TRBJ1-3, reads SAVISQKPSRDICQRGTSLTIQCQVDSQVTMMFWYRQQPGQSLTLIATANQGSEATYESGFVIDKFPISRPNLTFSTLTVSNMSPEDSSIYLCSVYDSSGNTIYFGEGSWLTVV.

J is TRBJ2-3 and V is TRBV2; TRBD2 matches at 7 bases. CDR3 size: 15 residues. V dropped 4 bases and J dropped 2; count of bases not matched to a gene: 6. CDR1 SNHLY and CDR2 FYNNEI come from the germline V gene. The CDR3 region is CASSAEERDTDTQYF. As DNA, the CDR3 is TGTGCCAGCAGTGCCGAGGAGCGGGACACAGATACGCAGTATTTT.

This clonotype was seen ten or more times. The V call is TRBV7-2, the J call TRBJ2-7; 9 positions agree with TRBD2. The CDR3 has 15 residues. J was trimmed by 4 bases and V by 3 bases; bases with no gene match: 7. Germline V gene data show CDR1 as SGHTA and CDR2 as FQGNSA. The CDR3 loop is CASSFLSGSGYEQYF. In DNA form, the CDR3 reads TGTGCCAGCAGCTTCCTTAGCGGGAGTGGGTACGAGCAGTACTTC.

The rearrangement joins TRBV27 to TRBJ2-7; 14 nucleotides agree with TRBD2. Germline V CDR1 and CDR2: MNHEY, SMNVEV (reference sequence). V gave up 4 bases and J gave up 9 bases; unmatched junction bases: 11. The CDR3 runs to 16 residues. CDR3 loop: CASSSPTGLAGEVQYF. CDR3 coding DNA: TGTGCCAGCAGTTCACCCACGGGACTAGCGGGAGAGGTGCAGTACTTC.

This clonotype has just a few counts. The V call is TRBV7-8, the J call TRBJ2-1; 8 positions match TRBD2. This CDR3 region has 20 residues. V trimming: 5 bases; J trimming: 0 bases; junction bases outside the gene matches: 18. Germline CDR1 reads SGHVS; CDR2 reads FQNEAQ. The CDR3 nucleotides read TGTGCCAGCAGCCTCCGGGAGGGAAGGAAGGGCGAGGGCTCCTACAATGAGCAGTTCTTC. It is translated as CASSLREGRKGEGSYNEQFF.

In its sample, this clonotype was seen many times. The chain combines TRBV20-1 with TRBJ2-3, with 9 bases identical to TRBD2. The CDR3 extends over 13 amino acids. Germline V CDR1 and CDR2: DFQATT, SNEGSKA (reference sequence). The CDR3 is CGTTSGDTDTQYF. In DNA, the CDR3 is TGCGGTACGACTAGCGGAGACACAGATACGCAGTATTTT.

The table lists this clonotype with many counts. The rearrangement joins TRBV13 to TRBJ2-1; D possibly corresponds to TRBD1 (5 bases). The CDR3 has 13 amino acids. With 3 bases removed from V and 6 bases from J, the gap between germline ends came to 9 bases. Germline lookup yields CDR1 PRHDT and CDR2 FYEKMQ (reference sequence). The CDR3 loop reads CASSFQGRNEQFF. The CDR3 region has the DNA TGTGCCAGCAGCTTCCAGGGTCGCAATGAGCAGTTCTTC.

This clonotype has just a few counts. The chain carries TRBV12-3 or TRBV12-4 and TRBJ1-5, with 9 bases lining up with TRBD1. This CDR3 spans 14 amino acids. J lost 7 bases, V lost 5 bases, and 6 bases had no gene match. This CDR3 is CASSPRDRAQPQHF. Here the CDR3 DNA reads TGTGCCAGCAGTCCCCGGGACAGGGCCCAGCCCCAGCATTTT.

This clonotype was picked up many times. This chain joins TRBV6-1 and TRBJ1-4; maybe TRBD1 (6 bases). The CDR3 runs to 15 residues. Germline V gene sequence: CDR1 MNHNS, CDR2 SASEGT. Trimming took 6 bases from V and 3 from J, leaving 14 bases between them. The CDR3 is CASSKQGAPNEKLFF. CDR3 sequence (DNA): TGTGCCAGCAGCAAACAGGGAGCTCCTAATGAAAAACTGTTTTTT.

The rearrangement joins TRBV7-9 to TRBJ2-2, with D perhaps TRBD2 (5 bases). The germline V and J ends were trimmed by 3 bases and 4 bases, with 12 bases remaining between them. CDR1 is SEHNR and CDR2 is FQNEAQ in the germline V gene (reference sequence). The CDR3 spans 15 residues. CDR3 amino acids: CASSFGGGITGELFF. CDR3 DNA sequence: TGTGCCAGCAGCTTTGGTGGAGGAATCACCGGGGAGCTGTTTTTT.

The sample holds many counts of this clonotype. The chain is built from TRBV2 and TRBJ1-2; 8 positions match TRBD1. The V segment lost 6 bases and the J segment 8 bases; nucleotides outside the gene matches: 11. Germline V gives CDR1 SNHLY, CDR2 FYNNEI. The CDR3 covers 14 residues. CDR3 DNA sequence: TGTGCCAGCAGCCAACTTTTACAGGGGGTAGGCTACACCTTC. Amino acids: CASSQLLQGVGYTF.